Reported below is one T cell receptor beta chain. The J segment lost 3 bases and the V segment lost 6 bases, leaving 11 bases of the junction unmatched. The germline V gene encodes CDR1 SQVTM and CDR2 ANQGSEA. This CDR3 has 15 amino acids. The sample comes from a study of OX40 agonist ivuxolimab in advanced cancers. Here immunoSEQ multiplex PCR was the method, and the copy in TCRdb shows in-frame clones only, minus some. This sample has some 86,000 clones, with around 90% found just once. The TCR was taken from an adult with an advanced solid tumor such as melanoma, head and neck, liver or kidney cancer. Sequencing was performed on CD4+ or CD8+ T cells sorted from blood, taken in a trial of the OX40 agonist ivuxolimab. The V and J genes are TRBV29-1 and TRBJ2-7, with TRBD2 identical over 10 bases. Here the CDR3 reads CSVCQGLAENYEQYF. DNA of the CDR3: TGCAGCGTGTGCCAAGGACTAGCGGAAAACTACGAGCAGTACTTC.